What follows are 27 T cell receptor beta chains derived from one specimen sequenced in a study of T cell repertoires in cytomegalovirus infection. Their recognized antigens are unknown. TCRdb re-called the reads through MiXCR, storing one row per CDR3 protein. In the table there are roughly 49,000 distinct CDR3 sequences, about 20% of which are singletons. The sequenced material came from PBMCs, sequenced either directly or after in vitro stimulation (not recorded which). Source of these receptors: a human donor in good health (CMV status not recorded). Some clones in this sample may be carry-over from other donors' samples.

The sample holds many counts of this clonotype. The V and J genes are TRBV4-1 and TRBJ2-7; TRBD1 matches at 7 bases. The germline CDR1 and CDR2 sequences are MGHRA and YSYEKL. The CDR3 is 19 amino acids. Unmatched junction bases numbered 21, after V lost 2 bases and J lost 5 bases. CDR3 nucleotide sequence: TGCGCCAGCAGCCAAAGATCTTGGTACAGAGGGGGCATGACGGACGAGCAGTACTTC. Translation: CASSQRSWYRGGMTDEQYF.

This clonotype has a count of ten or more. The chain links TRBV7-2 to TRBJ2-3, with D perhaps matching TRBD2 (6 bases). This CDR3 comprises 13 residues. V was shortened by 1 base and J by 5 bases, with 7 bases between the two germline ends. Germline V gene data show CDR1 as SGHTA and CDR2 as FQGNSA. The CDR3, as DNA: TGTGCCAGCAGCTTAGGGCGGGGAGATACGCAGTATTTT. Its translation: CASSLGRGDTQYF. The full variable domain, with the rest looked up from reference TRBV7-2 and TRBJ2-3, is GAGVSQSPSNKVTEKGKDVELRCDPISGHTALYWYRQSLGQGLEFLIYFQGNSAPDKSGLPSDRFSAERTGGSVSTLTIQRTQQEDSAVYLCASSLGRGDTQYFGPGTRLTVL.

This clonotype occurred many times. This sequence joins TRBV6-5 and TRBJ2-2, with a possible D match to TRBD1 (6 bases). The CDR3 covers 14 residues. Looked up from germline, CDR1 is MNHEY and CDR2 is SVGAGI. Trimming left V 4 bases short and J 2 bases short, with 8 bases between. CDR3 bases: TGTGCCAGCAGTTCGACAGGAAACACCGGGGAGCTGTTTTTT. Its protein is CASSSTGNTGELFF.

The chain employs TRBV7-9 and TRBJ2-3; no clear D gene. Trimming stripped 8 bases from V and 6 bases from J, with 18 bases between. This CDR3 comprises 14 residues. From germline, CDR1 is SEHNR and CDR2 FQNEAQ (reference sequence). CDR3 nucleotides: TGTGCCAGCCCCGGAGCAAACAATCGGGATACGCAGTATTTT. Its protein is CASPGANNRDTQYF.

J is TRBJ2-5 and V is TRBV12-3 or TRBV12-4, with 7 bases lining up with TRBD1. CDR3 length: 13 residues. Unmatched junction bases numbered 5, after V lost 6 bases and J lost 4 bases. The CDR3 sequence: CASRPTGVETQYF. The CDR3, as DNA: TGTGCCAGCAGACCCACAGGGGTAGAGACCCAGTACTTC.

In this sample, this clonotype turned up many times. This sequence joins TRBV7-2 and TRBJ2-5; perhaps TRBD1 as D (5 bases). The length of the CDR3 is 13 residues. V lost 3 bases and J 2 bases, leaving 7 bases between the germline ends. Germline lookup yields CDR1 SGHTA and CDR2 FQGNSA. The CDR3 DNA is TGTGCCAGCAGCTTGGGGCCTCAAGAGACCCAGTACTTC. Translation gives CASSLGPQETQYF. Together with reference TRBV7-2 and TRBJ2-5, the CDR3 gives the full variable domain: GAGVSQSPSNKVTEKGKDVELRCDPISGHTALYWYRQSLGQGLEFLIYFQGNSAPDKSGLPSDRFSAERTGGSVSTLTIQRTQQEDSAVYLCASSLGPQETQYFGPGTRLLVL.

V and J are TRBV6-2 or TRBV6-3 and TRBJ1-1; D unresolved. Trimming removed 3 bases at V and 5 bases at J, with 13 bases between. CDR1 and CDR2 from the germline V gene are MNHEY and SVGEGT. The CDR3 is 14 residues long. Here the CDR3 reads CASSYSPRATEAFF. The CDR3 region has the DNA TGTGCCAGCAGTTATAGCCCGAGGGCGACTGAAGCTTTCTTT.

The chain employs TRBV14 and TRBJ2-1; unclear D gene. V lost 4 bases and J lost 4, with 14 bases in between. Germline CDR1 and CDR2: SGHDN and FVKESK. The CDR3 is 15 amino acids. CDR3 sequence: CASSPRTELYNEQFF. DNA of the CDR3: TGTGCCAGCAGCCCAAGGACGGAACTGTACAATGAGCAGTTCTTC.

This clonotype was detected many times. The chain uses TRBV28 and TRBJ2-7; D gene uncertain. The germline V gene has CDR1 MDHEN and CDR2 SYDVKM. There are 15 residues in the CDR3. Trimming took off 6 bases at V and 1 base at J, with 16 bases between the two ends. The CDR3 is CASSLVPQDSYEQYF. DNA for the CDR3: TGTGCCAGCAGCCTTGTCCCGCAGGATTCCTACGAGCAGTACTTC.

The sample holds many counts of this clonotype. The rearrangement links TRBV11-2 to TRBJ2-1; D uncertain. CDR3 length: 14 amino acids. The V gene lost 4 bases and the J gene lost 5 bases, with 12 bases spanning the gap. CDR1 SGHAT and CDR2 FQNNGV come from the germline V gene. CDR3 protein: CASSSSVGHNEQFF. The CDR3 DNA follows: TGTGCCAGCAGCTCGTCCGTAGGACACAATGAGCAGTTCTTC.

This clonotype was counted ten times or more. The CDR3 loop reads CASSFGRTGGWDEQFF. The CDR3 DNA reads TGTGCCAGCAGCTTCGGCCGCACCGGGGGCTGGGATGAGCAGTTCTTC. V gene TRBV7-9 combines with J gene TRBJ2-1; the D gene could be TRBD1 or TRBD2 (6 bases each). This CDR3 spans 16 amino acids. Germline V lookup: CDR1 SEHNR, CDR2 FQNEAQ (reference sequence). Trimming took off 3 bases at V and 8 bases at J, with 20 bases between the two ends.

CDR3: CASSQGQGDTEAFF. The CDR3 DNA follows: TGCGCCAGCAGCCAAGGACAGGGGGACACTGAAGCTTTCTTT. This chain joins TRBV5-1 and TRBJ1-1, with 10 bases aligning to TRBD1. There are 14 residues in the CDR3. Germline CDR1 SGHRS, CDR2 YFSETQ. The junction had 3 bases not matched to a gene; V was cut back by 4 bases and J by 3 bases.

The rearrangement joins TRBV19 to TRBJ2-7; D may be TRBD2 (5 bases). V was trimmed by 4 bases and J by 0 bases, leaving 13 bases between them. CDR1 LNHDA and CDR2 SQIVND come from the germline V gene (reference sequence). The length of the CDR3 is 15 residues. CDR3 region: CASSTSGSPSYEQYF. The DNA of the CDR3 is TGTGCCAGTAGTACTTCTGGGAGCCCCTCCTACGAGCAGTACTTC.

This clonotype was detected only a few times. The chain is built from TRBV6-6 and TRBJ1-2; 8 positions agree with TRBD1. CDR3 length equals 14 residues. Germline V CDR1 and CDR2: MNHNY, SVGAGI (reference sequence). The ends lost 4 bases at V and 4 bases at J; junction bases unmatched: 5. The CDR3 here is CASSLDRVVYGYTF. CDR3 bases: TGTGCCAGCAGTTTGGACAGGGTGGTCTATGGCTACACCTTC.

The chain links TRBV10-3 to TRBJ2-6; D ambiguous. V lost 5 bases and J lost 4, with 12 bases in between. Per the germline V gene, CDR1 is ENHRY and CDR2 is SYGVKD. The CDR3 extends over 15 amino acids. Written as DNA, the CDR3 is TGTGCCATCAGTTCTGAACCAGCCGGGGCCAACGTCCTGACTTTC. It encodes CAISSEPAGANVLTF.

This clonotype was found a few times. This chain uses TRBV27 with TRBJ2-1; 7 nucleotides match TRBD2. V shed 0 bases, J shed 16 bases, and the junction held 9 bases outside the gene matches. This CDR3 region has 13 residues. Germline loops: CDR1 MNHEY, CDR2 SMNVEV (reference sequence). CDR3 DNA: TGTGCCAGCAGTTTATCCTCGGGACTACCCGCCTTCTTC. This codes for CASSLSSGLPAFF.

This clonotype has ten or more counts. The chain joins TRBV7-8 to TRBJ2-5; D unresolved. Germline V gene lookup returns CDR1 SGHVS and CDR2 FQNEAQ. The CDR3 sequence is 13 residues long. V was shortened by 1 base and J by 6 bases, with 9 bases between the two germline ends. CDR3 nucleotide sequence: TGTGCCAGCAGCTTAGGCCGGTTAAAGACCCAGTACTTC. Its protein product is CASSLGRLKTQYF.

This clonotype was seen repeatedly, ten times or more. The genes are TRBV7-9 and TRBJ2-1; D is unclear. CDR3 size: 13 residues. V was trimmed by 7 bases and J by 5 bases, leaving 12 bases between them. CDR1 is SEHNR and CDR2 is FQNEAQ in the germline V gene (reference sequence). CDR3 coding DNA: TGTGCCAGCACTCCCGGGCCCGACAATGAGCAGTTCTTC. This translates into CASTPGPDNEQFF. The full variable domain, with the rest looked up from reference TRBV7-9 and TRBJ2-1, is DTGVSQNPRHKITKRGQNVTFRCDPISEHNRLYWYRQTLGQGPEFLTYFQNEAQLEKSRLLSDRFSAERPKGSFSTLEIQRTEQGDSAMYLCASTPGPDNEQFFGPGTRLTVL.

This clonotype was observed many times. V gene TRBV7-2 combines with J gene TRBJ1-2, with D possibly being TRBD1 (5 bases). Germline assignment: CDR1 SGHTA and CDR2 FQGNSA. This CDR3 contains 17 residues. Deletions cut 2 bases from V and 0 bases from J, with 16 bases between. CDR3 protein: CASSLNVGTGANYGYTF. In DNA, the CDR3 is TGTGCCAGCAGCTTAAATGTTGGCACAGGAGCTAACTATGGCTACACCTTC. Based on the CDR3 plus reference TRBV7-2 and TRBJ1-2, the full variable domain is GAGVSQSPSNKVTEKGKDVELRCDPISGHTALYWYRQSLGQGLEFLIYFQGNSAPDKSGLPSDRFSAERTGGSVSTLTIQRTQQEDSAVYLCASSLNVGTGANYGYTFGSGTRLTVV.

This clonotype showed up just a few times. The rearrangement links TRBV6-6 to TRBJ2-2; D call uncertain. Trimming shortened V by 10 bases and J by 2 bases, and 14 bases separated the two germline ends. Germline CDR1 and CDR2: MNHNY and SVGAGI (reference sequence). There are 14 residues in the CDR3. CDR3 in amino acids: CATWPYINTGELFF. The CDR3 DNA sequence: TGTGCCACCTGGCCGTACATTAACACCGGGGAGCTGTTTTTT.

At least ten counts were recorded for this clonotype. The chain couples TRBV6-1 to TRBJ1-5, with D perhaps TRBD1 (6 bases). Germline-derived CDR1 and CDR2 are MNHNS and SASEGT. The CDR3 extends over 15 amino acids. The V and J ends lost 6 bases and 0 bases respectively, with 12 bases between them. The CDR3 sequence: CASSAQGFSNQPQHF. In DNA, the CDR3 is TGTGCCAGCAGCGCTCAGGGGTTTAGCAATCAGCCCCAGCATTTT.

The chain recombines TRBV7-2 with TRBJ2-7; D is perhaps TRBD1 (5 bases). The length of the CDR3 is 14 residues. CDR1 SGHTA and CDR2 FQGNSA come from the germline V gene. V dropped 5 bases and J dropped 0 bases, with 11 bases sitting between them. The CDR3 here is CASSQGSASYEQYF. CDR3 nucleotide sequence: TGTGCCAGCAGCCAGGGCAGTGCCTCCTACGAGCAGTACTTC.

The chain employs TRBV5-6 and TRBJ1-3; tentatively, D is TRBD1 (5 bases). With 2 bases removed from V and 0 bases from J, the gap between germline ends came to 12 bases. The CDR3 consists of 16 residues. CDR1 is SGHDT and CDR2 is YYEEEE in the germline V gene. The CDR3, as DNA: TGTGCCAGCAGCTTCAGGACACTCGACTCTGGAAACACCATATATTTT. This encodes CASSFRTLDSGNTIYF.

The CDR3 protein is CASRRPIYEQYF. CDR3 nucleotides: TGTGCCAGCAGACGACCGATCTACGAGCAGTACTTC. V gene TRBV6-2 or TRBV6-3 combines with J gene TRBJ2-7; unclear D gene. This CDR3 spans 12 amino acids. Trimming removed 6 bases at V and 3 bases at J, with 9 bases between. Germline lookup yields CDR1 MNHEY and CDR2 SVGEGT.

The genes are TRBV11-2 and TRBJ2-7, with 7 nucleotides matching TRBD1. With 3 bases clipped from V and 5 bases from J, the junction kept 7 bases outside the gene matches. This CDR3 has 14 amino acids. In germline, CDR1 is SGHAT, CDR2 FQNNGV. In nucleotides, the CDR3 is TGTGCCAGCAGCTTCCAACAGGGGCTCGACGAGCAGTACTTC. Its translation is CASSFQQGLDEQYF.

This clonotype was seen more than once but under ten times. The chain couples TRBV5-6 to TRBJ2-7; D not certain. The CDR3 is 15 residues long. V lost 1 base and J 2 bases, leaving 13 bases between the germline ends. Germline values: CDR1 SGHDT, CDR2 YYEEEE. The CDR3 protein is CASSLRSALAYEQYF. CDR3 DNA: TGTGCCAGCAGCTTGCGATCTGCGTTAGCCTACGAGCAGTACTTC.

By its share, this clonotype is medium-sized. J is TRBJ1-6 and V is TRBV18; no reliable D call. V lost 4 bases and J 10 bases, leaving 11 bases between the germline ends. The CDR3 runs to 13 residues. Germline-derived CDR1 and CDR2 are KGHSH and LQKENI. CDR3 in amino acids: CASSLGRESPLHF. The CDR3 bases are TGTGCCAGCTCACTGGGTAGGGAGTCACCCCTCCACTTT.